The text below deals with one TCR beta chain. Synthesis of cDNA was carried out by template-switch 5'RACE. The reaction used 10-nucleotide random UMIs. From 15-18 subjects, over 190 million TCR-beta sequences were obtained in each sequencing run. TCRdb re-called the 5' RACE reads through MiXCR, storing one row per CDR3 protein. There are about 59,000 distinct CDR3 sequences in the sample; approximately 25% occur only once, and roughly 4.5% lies in the top ten. The sample comes from a study of neurological immune-mediated disorders. The CDR3 runs to 16 residues. Germline V CDR1 and CDR2: KGHSY, FQNENV. Trimming removed 2 bases from V and 2 bases from J, with 15 bases in between. As for time point: technical triplicate 2.

J is TRBJ1-1 and V is TRBV16; D unresolved. The sequence came from a man between 60 and 75 years old with HTLV-1-associated myelopathy (HAM/TSP). Input material: PBMCs. The CDR3 loop reads CASSQGNHQVNTEAFF. CDR3 nucleotides: TGTGCCAGCAGCCAAGGGAATCATCAGGTCAACACTGAAGCTTTCTTT.